The 9 T cell receptor beta chains below come from one sample, sequenced in a study of beta chain features in type 1 diabetes (dated by TCRdb to 2016 to 2019). The library came from the immunoSEQ multiplex PCR assay. The entire amount of isolated RNA was reverse transcribed using the High Capacity cDNA Reverse Transcription Kit, so the sequenced TCRB transcripts were expressed ones. TCRdb's version of the immuneACCESS table is confined to in-frame rearrangements and falls short of the full clone set. An unresolved V gene accounts for under half of the shortfall where checked; the remainder is of unknown origin. For this sample the table gives about 470,000 clones, of which around 28% were detected only once. The ten largest clones add up to about 0.065% of the sample. Sequencing used naive CD4+ T cells from blood. The cell subset or site tag for this specimen amounts to: true naive CD4+ T cells. The receptors come from a man younger than 30 in good health.

This clone was seen only a few times. The chain carries TRBV5-4 and TRBJ2-3; TRBD1 might be the D (6 bases). The CDR3 loop spans 17 amino acids. The germline V and J ends were trimmed by 0 bases and 5 bases, with 19 bases remaining between them. Per the germline V gene, CDR1 is SGHNT and CDR2 is YYREEE (reference sequence). CDR3 residues: CASSLAGALTRGDTQYF. In DNA form, the CDR3 reads TGTGCCAGCAGCTTGGCAGGGGCCCTTACAAGGGGAGATACGCAGTATTTT.

The chain couples TRBV30 to TRBJ2-3, with D possibly being TRBD1 or TRBD2 (6 bases each). Trimming shortened V by 4 bases and J by 5 bases, and 13 bases separated the two germline ends. Germline V CDR1 and CDR2: GTSNPN, SVGIG (reference sequence). The CDR3 covers 13 residues. In DNA form, the CDR3 reads TGTGCCTGGACTCGCAGGGGAGGAGATACGCAGTATTTT. This encodes CAWTRRGGDTQYF.

This rearrangement joins TRBV4-3 to TRBJ2-5; no clear D gene. Germline CDR1 and CDR2: LGHNA and YSLEER. The germline V and J ends were trimmed by 0 bases and 4 bases, with 9 bases remaining between them. This CDR3 has 14 amino acids. The CDR3 bases are TGCGCCAGCAGCCAAGATACGAGGAGAGAGACCCAGTACTTC. Translating it yields CASSQDTRRETQYF.

This clone was counted only a few times. The rearrangement joins TRBV29-1 to TRBJ2-1, with no clear D. The CDR3 loop spans 12 amino acids. The V and J ends lost 6 bases and 1 base respectively, with 7 bases between them. Germline loops: CDR1 SQVTM, CDR2 ANQGSEA. The CDR3 spells CSVTVSYNEQFF. In DNA form, the CDR3 reads TGCAGCGTGACCGTTTCCTACAATGAGCAGTTCTTC.

This clone was found a few times. The CDR3 is CSVEGGPNTEAFF. The CDR3 bases are TGCAGCGTTGAGGGTGGACCGAACACTGAAGCTTTCTTT. The J gene is TRBJ1-1, the V gene TRBV29-1, with D hard to call. The CDR3 extends over 13 amino acids. Germline CDR1 and CDR2: SQVTM and ANQGSEA. V was cut by 3 bases and J by 1 base, with 9 bases left in between.

This clone was recorded a few times. This sequence joins TRBV9 and TRBJ1-4; unclear D gene. V gave up 0 bases and J gave up 4 bases, with 13 bases separating them. The CDR3 sequence is 16 residues long. The germline V gene encodes CDR1 SGDLS and CDR2 YYNGEE. CDR3 region: CASSVGPLTGNEKLFF. The DNA for the CDR3 is TGTGCCAGCAGCGTAGGTCCCCTCACCGGTAATGAAAAACTGTTTTTT.

V and J are TRBV6-1 and TRBJ2-7; D is unclear. The germline CDR1 and CDR2 sequences are MNHNS and SASEGT. V lost 0 bases and J lost 3, with 9 bases in between. This CDR3 comprises 14 residues. The CDR3 loop is CASSEAVGYYEQYF. The CDR3 DNA reads TGTGCCAGCAGTGAAGCGGTAGGGTACTACGAGCAGTACTTC.

The chain links TRBV29-1 to TRBJ2-7, with D maybe TRBD2 (6 bases). Trimming shortened V by 4 bases and J by 2 bases, and 12 bases separated the two germline ends. Germline V gene lookup returns CDR1 SQVTM and CDR2 ANQGSEA. The length of the CDR3 is 13 residues. CDR3 region: CSVGRVGAYEQYF. The CDR3 DNA is TGCAGCGTTGGGAGGGTCGGGGCCTACGAGCAGTACTTC.

This clone turned up a few times. The chain uses TRBV30 and TRBJ1-2; D perhaps matches TRBD1 (5 bases). The V end was cut by 4 bases, the J end by 8 bases, with 17 bases between. CDR3 length: 13 residues. Germline V gives CDR1 GTSNPN, CDR2 SVGIG (reference sequence). Here the CDR3 reads CAWTPGPSGGYTF. DNA for the CDR3: TGTGCCTGGACCCCGGGACCCTCGGGAGGCTACACCTTC.